This TCR beta chain was obtained from a study of response to subunit inactivated influenza vaccine. Overall study results and limits: Authors suggested each seasonal influenza vaccination recruits few new T cells.

Regarding this clonotype: Its cognate antigen is unknown.

TCRdb re-derived calls from the RT-PCR reads in MiXCR, one entry per CDR3 protein. Of about 540,000 distinct CDR3 sequences listed, approximately 22% are singletons. In addition, the sample was reused for a study of T cells expressing NK-cell markers. That investigation notes: Generation of TCR beta cDNA was performed by 5'RACE template switching incorporating UMIs. Sequencing of TCR beta repertoires drew on sorted CD3+CD56+NKG2C+, CD3+CD56+NKG2C- and CD3+CD56-NKG2C+ T cells. Several experiments added an anti-gamma-delta TCR antibody to sort only alpha-beta TCR T cells. In six donors, dominant NKG2C+ clonotypes were about 1.0-8% of CD8+ T cells.

The origin of this receptor is a man aged 45 to 65 who received an inactivated influenza vaccine. The specimen was CD4+ T cells sorted from PBMCs, collected about 13 days after vaccination.

CDR3 nucleotides: TGTGCCATCAAGTCGACTAGCGGGAGGGAGCCGTGGCAGTACTTC. Protein: CAIKSTSGREPWQYF. The rearrangement joins TRBV10-3 to TRBJ2-7; 14 positions match TRBD2. This CDR3 contains 15 residues. Germline V gene lookup returns CDR1 ENHRY and CDR2 SYGVKD. V lost 7 bases to trimming and J lost 9 bases; unmatched junction nucleotides: 11.